These 32 T cell receptor beta chains came from one sample sequenced in a study of blood T cell repertoires in COVID-19. Some clones are missing from TCRdb's copy, which holds only in-frame ones; the method was immunoSEQ multiplex PCR. This sample has 300,000 or so clones, with around 87% found just once. Sequences were obtained from peripheral blood. These receptors all come from a woman between 50 and 59 years old who had recovered from COVID-19.

Comment on this clone: The germline gene is not matched at one end of the junction; a read error may be the cause. V gene TRBV7-6 combines with J gene TRBJ2-2, with a possible D match to TRBD1 (6 bases). This CDR3 is 15 amino acids long. Germline-derived CDR1 and CDR2 are SGHVS and FNYEAQ. CDR3: CASSLSVGAHRGAVF. CDR3 nucleotides: TGTGCCAGCAGCTTAAGTGTGGGGGCCCACCGGGGAGCTGTTTTT.

The genes are TRBV28 and TRBJ2-1; tentative D call: TRBD2 (7 bases). Germline V gene lookup returns CDR1 MDHEN and CDR2 SYDVKM. CDR3 length: 15 residues. The V and J ends lost 8 bases and 5 bases respectively, with 19 bases between them. The CDR3 sequence: CASSPGRGRHNEQFF. For the CDR3, the DNA is TGTGCCAGCTCGCCGGGGAGGGGGAGACACAATGAGCAGTTCTTC.

The V gene is TRBV27, the J gene TRBJ2-7; 8 bases are shared with TRBD1. Per germline, CDR1 MNHEY and CDR2 SMNVEV (reference sequence). The CDR3 is made up of 15 amino acids. Trimming removed 4 bases from V and 6 bases from J; junction bases left unmatched: 11. The CDR3 loop reads CASSYTTGAQGEQYF. As DNA, the CDR3 is TGTGCCAGCAGTTATACGACAGGGGCGCAAGGCGAGCAGTACTTC.

The chain recombines TRBV5-1 with TRBJ1-4, with D perhaps TRBD1 (6 bases). CDR3 length: 15 amino acids. V was shortened by 4 bases and J by 5 bases, with 15 bases between the two germline ends. Germline V lookup: CDR1 SGHRS, CDR2 YFSETQ. The chain's CDR3 is CASSPRTVGNEKLFF. CDR3 DNA sequence: TGCGCCAGCAGCCCGAGGACAGTAGGAAATGAAAAACTGTTTTTT.

The chain carries TRBV7-2 and TRBJ1-4; 9 positions agree with TRBD1. The CDR3 consists of 15 residues. The V gene end was trimmed by 7 bases and the J gene end by 7 bases; junction bases not matched to a gene: 10. Germline assignment: CDR1 SGHTA and CDR2 FQGNSA. CDR3 region: CASNPTGTGTEKLFF. The CDR3, as DNA: TGTGCCAGCAACCCCACCGGGACAGGGACTGAAAAACTGTTTTTT.

The rearrangement uses TRBV7-2 and TRBJ2-7; TRBD1 aligns across 7 bases. Germline CDR1 is SGHTA and CDR2 is FQGNSA. V was clipped by 2 bases and J by 13 bases; unmatched bases: 11. The CDR3 sequence is 13 residues long. For the CDR3, the DNA is TGTGCCAGCAGCTTATTCAGGACAGGACCTTATTACTTC. Amino acids: CASSLFRTGPYYF.

The chain recombines TRBV27 with TRBJ2-3; D gene ambiguous. The V and J ends lost 0 bases and 4 bases respectively, with 17 bases between them. The CDR3 contains 17 residues. CDR1 and CDR2 (germline): MNHEY, SMNVEV (reference sequence). CDR3 bases: TGTGCCAGCAGTTTATCGAGCGCTTTTAGAGGTGCAGATACGCAGTATTTT. It is translated as CASSLSSAFRGADTQYF.

The V gene is TRBV18, the J gene TRBJ2-7, with TRBD2 matching 7 bases. The germline V gene encodes CDR1 KGHSH and CDR2 LQKENI. After removal of 5 bases from V and 0 bases from J, the junction contained 7 bases not matched to a gene. The CDR3 is 15 amino acids. The CDR3 DNA follows: TGTGCCAGCTCAATCACTAGCGCGAGCTCCTACGAGCAGTACTTC. As protein: CASSITSASSYEQYF.

In its sample, this clone was seen a few times. The chain uses TRBV5-6 and TRBJ2-5, with 8 bases lining up with TRBD2. The V and J ends lost 0 bases and 5 bases, in that order; junction bases with no gene match: 6. The CDR3 totals 15 residues. Germline CDR1 and CDR2: SGHDT and YYEEEE. CDR3 DNA sequence: TGTGCCAGCAGCTTGGGCGGGAGGACGGGGGAGACCCAGTACTTC. Amino acid sequence: CASSLGGRTGETQYF.

This sequence joins TRBV5-5 and TRBJ2-5; the D gene is possibly TRBD1 (5 bases). The CDR3 has 16 amino acids. Trimming pared 4 bases from V and 3 bases from J, leaving 19 bases between. The germline CDR1 and CDR2 sequences are SGHKS and YYEKEE (reference sequence). The CDR3, as DNA: TGTGCCAGCAGCGGGGCCGGCCGGGCCTTAAAAGAGACCCAGTACTTC. Protein: CASSGAGRALKETQYF.

V gene TRBV30 combines with J gene TRBJ2-5; 9 nucleotides line up with TRBD1. This CDR3 contains 16 residues. J lost 4 bases, V lost 0 bases, and 9 bases had no gene match. The germline V gene has CDR1 GTSNPN and CDR2 SVGIG (reference sequence). The CDR3 sequence: CAWSVHRTGAGETQYF. Written as DNA, the CDR3 is TGTGCCTGGAGTGTACATAGGACAGGGGCCGGAGAGACCCAGTACTTC.

This clone turned up a few times. This chain connects TRBV27 to TRBJ1-5; D not resolved. The V end lost 1 base, the J end lost 3 bases, and 10 bases lay between the germline ends. Germline V gene sequence: CDR1 MNHEY, CDR2 SMNVEV (reference sequence). The CDR3 covers 15 residues. CDR3 sequence reads: CASSLWYQSNQPQHF. In DNA, the CDR3 is TGTGCCAGCAGTTTATGGTATCAGTCCAATCAGCCCCAGCATTTT.

The chain combines TRBV11-3 with TRBJ1-1; 7 bases map to TRBD1. This CDR3 is built from 13 residues. V lost 5 bases, J lost 4 bases, and 4 bases stayed unmatched. Germline CDR1 and CDR2: SGHNT and YENEEA. CDR3 nucleotide sequence: TGTGCCAGCAGCGACCAGGGGGGCACTGAAGCTTTCTTT. It encodes CASSDQGGTEAFF.

V usage is TRBV15 and J usage is TRBJ2-3; 7 bases line up with TRBD1. The CDR3 runs 16 residues. The J segment lost 0 bases and the V segment lost 3 bases, leaving 6 bases of the junction unmatched. CDR1 and CDR2 from the germline V gene are LNHNV and YYDKDF (reference sequence). CDR3 nucleotide sequence: TGTGCCACCAGCAGTTGGGACAGCGCTAGCACAGATACGCAGTATTTT. Residues: CATSSWDSASTDTQYF.

This chain links TRBV6-5 with TRBJ2-7; the match to TRBD1 covers 10 bases. J was trimmed by 5 bases and V by 7 bases; bases with no gene match: 8. Germline CDR1 is MNHEY and CDR2 is SVGAGI. The CDR3 is 14 amino acids. CDR3 sequence: CASITGQGFDEQYF. The CDR3 DNA is TGTGCCAGCATTACGGGACAGGGGTTCGACGAGCAGTACTTC.

V gene TRBV21-1 combines with J gene TRBJ2-2; the table gives TRBD1 as D, unverified against the DNA. TRBV21-1 is reported as a pseudogene. The CDR3 runs 15 residues. CDR3 nucleotide sequence: TGTGCCAGCAGCAGGGGACAGCCGAACACCGGGGAGCTGTTTTTT. Translated, it gives CASSRGQPNTGELFF.

V gene TRBV18 combines with J gene TRBJ1-1, with D unclear. Germline V lookup: CDR1 KGHSH, CDR2 LQKENI. V was trimmed by 4 bases and J by 1 base, leaving 13 bases between them. There are 15 residues in the CDR3. The CDR3 here is CASSQGVAGNTEAFF. In DNA form, the CDR3 reads TGTGCCAGCTCACAGGGAGTAGCCGGGAACACTGAAGCTTTCTTT.

This clone was seen a handful of times. In the same sample, other DNA sequences code for this CDR3. The chain is built from TRBV7-9 and TRBJ1-5, with D hard to call. The CDR3 has 12 residues. Trimming removed 1 base from V and 5 bases from J, with 3 bases in between. Germline-derived CDR1 and CDR2 are SEHNR and FQNEAQ (reference sequence). The CDR3 reads CASSLVDQPQHF. CDR3 DNA: TGTGCCAGCAGCTTAGTAGATCAGCCCCAGCATTTT.

This clone was detected only a few times. CDR3 in DNA: TGTGCCAGCAGTCACTTAGAGGAGAACACTGAAGCTTTCTTT. Protein: CASSHLEENTEAFF. The chain recombines TRBV6-5 with TRBJ1-1; no firm D call. Germline assignment: CDR1 MNHEY and CDR2 SVGAGI. This CDR3 is 14 amino acids long. V shed 5 bases and J shed 1 base, with 11 bases lying between them.

This clone is categorized as medium-sized (0.01 to 0.1%). The V gene is TRBV5-6, the J gene TRBJ2-5; possibly TRBD1 for D (6 bases). V was trimmed by 4 bases and J by 5 bases, leaving 18 bases between them. Germline V gene data show CDR1 as SGHDT and CDR2 as YYEEEE. The CDR3 loop spans 15 amino acids. CDR3 DNA sequence: TGTGCCAGCAGCCCCCTGGAACAGGGCGGGGAGACCCAGTACTTC. Protein sequence: CASSPLEQGGETQYF.

The V and J genes are TRBV7-2 and TRBJ1-3; D gene uncertain. Trimming removed 0 bases at V and 3 bases at J, with 6 bases between. Germline V gene data show CDR1 as SGHTA and CDR2 as FQGNSA. The CDR3 runs 14 residues. For the CDR3, the DNA is TGTGCCAGCAGCTTAGCCGGGGTTGGAAACACCATATATTTT. Translation gives CASSLAGVGNTIYF.

This sequence joins TRBV28 and TRBJ2-7; 10 nucleotides line up with TRBD2. V shed 5 bases and J 5 bases; nucleotides not matched to a gene: 9. The CDR3 totals 15 residues. The V gene's germline CDR1 is MDHEN and CDR2 SYDVKM. The CDR3 region has the DNA TGTGCCAGCAGTAGAAAGGGACTAGCGAGGAACGAGCAGTACTTC. As protein: CASSRKGLARNEQYF. Full variable domain (missing parts from reference TRBV28 and TRBJ2-7): DVKVTQSSRYLVKRTGEKVFLECVQDMDHENMFWYRQDPGLGLRLIYFSYDVKMKEKGDIPEGYSVSREKKERFSLILESASTNQTSMYLCASSRKGLARNEQYFGPGTRLTVT.

This clone was counted a few times. The J gene is TRBJ2-5, the V gene TRBV7-2; D unresolved. CDR3 length equals 11 residues. Per germline, CDR1 SGHTA and CDR2 FQGNSA. V was cut by 4 bases and J by 3 bases, with 3 bases left in between. CDR3 residues: CASSSEETQYF. CDR3 DNA: TGTGCCAGCAGCTCAGAAGAGACCCAGTACTTC.

The chain combines TRBV18 with TRBJ1-6, with D perhaps TRBD1 (6 bases). The germline V and J ends were trimmed by 4 bases and 0 bases, with 7 bases remaining between them. CDR1 and CDR2 from the germline V gene are KGHSH and LQKENI. The CDR3 has 15 amino acids. CDR3 nucleotide sequence: TGTGCCAGCTCACGACAGGCCTCCTATAATTCACCCCTCCACTTT. It specifies CASSRQASYNSPLHF.

The gene calls are TRBV10-3 and TRBJ2-2; TRBD1 might be the D (6 bases). Deletions cut 10 bases from V and 1 base from J, with 13 bases between. Germline V gives CDR1 ENHRY, CDR2 SYGVKD. The CDR3 covers 14 residues. The CDR3 loop is CATTGPGNTGELFF. The DNA for the CDR3 is TGTGCCACGACAGGTCCCGGGAACACCGGGGAGCTGTTTTTT.

The rearrangement links TRBV28 to TRBJ1-3, with 7 bases aligning to TRBD1. Germline trimming cut 5 bases from V and 2 bases from J; bases unmatched to any gene: 9. This CDR3 has 16 residues. Germline loops: CDR1 MDHEN, CDR2 SYDVKM. CDR3 in amino acids: CASSAATGTAGNTIYF. CDR3 in DNA: TGTGCCAGCAGTGCGGCTACCGGGACAGCTGGAAACACCATATATTTT.

The chain is built from TRBV7-6 and TRBJ2-3; 13 bases agree with TRBD2. Germline V CDR1 and CDR2: SGHVS, FNYEAQ. With V trimmed by 5 bases and J by 5 bases, 10 bases remained unmatched. The CDR3 covers 17 residues. The CDR3 is CASSPLAGGPGGDTQYF. The CDR3 nucleotides are TGTGCCAGCAGCCCACTAGCGGGGGGGCCTGGTGGAGATACGCAGTATTTT.

The J gene is TRBJ2-1, the V gene TRBV19, with 10 bases identical to TRBD1. The CDR3 is 17 amino acids. Germline V gene sequence: CDR1 LNHDA, CDR2 SQIVND (reference sequence). Trimming cost V 3 bases and J 4 bases; bases outside gene matches: 9. The CDR3, as DNA: TGTGCCAGTAGTATCTTACCGGGACAGGGGAGGTACAATGAGCAGTTCTTC. Protein sequence: CASSILPGQGRYNEQFF. The full variable domain, completed using reference TRBV19 and TRBJ2-1, is DGGITQSPKYLFRKEGQNVTLSCEQNLNHDAMYWYRQDPGQGLRLIYYSQIVNDFQKGDIAEGYSVSREKKESFPLTVTSAQKNPTAFYLCASSILPGQGRYNEQFFGPGTRLTVL.

This chain joins TRBV9 and TRBJ1-6; the D gene is possibly TRBD1 (5 bases). Germline loops: CDR1 SGDLS, CDR2 YYNGEE. V dropped 2 bases and J dropped 12 bases, with 15 bases sitting between them. This CDR3 region has 14 residues. CDR3 protein: CASSVGLDVEPLHF. For the CDR3, the DNA is TGTGCCAGCAGCGTGGGACTCGACGTTGAACCCCTCCACTTT. The full variable domain, rest sourced from reference TRBV9 and TRBJ1-6, is DSGVTQTPKHLITATGQRVTLRCSPRSGDLSVYWYQQSLDQGLQFLIQYYNGEERAKGNILERFSAQQFPDLHSELNLSSLELGDSALYFCASSVGLDVEPLHFGNGTRLTVT.

This chain joins TRBV19 and TRBJ2-7, with 13 bases aligning to TRBD2. From germline, CDR1 is LNHDA and CDR2 SQIVND (reference sequence). V gave up 3 bases and J gave up 5 bases; unmatched junction bases: 7. This CDR3 has 16 amino acids. The CDR3, as DNA: TGTGCCAGTAGTATTTTCACTAGCGGGAGGGCCAACGAGCAGTACTTC. Protein sequence: CASSIFTSGRANEQYF.

V and J are TRBV7-8 and TRBJ2-7; tentatively, D is TRBD2 (6 bases). This CDR3 has 17 amino acids. The germline gives CDR1 SGHVS, CDR2 FQNEAQ. Trimming took 1 base from V and 3 from J, leaving 19 bases between them. The CDR3 reads CASSLGGLPEGRYEQYF. CDR3 DNA: TGTGCCAGCAGCTTAGGGGGGTTGCCGGAGGGCCGCTACGAGCAGTACTTC.

This chain connects TRBV28 to TRBJ2-1; 9 nucleotides match TRBD2. CDR1 is MDHEN and CDR2 is SYDVKM in the germline V gene. The CDR3 is 13 amino acids. With V trimmed by 3 bases and J by 15 bases, 9 bases remained unmatched. CDR3 sequence reads: CASSFPSGANSFF. The CDR3 nucleotides are TGTGCCAGCAGTTTCCCTAGCGGGGCAAACTCGTTCTTC.